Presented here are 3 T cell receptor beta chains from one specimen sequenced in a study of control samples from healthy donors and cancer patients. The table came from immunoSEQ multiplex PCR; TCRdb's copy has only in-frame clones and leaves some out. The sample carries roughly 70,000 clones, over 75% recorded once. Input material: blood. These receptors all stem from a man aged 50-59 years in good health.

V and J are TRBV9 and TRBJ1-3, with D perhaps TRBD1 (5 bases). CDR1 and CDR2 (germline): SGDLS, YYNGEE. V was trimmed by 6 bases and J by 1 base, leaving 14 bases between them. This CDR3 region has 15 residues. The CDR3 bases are TGTGCCAGCACCCCAGGGACCGCTTCTGGAAACACCATATATTTT. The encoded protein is CASTPGTASGNTIYF.

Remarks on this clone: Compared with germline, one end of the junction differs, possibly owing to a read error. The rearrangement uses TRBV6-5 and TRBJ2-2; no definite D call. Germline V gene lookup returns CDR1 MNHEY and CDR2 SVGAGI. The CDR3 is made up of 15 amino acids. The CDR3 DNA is TGTGCCACCAGTATTTGGCAGGAAAACACCGGGGAGCTGTTTTTT. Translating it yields CATSIWQENTGELFF.

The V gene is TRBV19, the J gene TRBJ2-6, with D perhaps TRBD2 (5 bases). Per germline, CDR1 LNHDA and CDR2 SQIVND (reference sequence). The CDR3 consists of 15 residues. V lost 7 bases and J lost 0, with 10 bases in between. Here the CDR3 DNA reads TGTGCCAGTACCACGGGAAACTCTGGGGCCAACGTCCTGACTTTC. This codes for CASTTGNSGANVLTF. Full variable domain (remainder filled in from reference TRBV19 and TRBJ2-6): DGGITQSPKYLFRKEGQNVTLSCEQNLNHDAMYWYRQDPGQGLRLIYYSQIVNDFQKGDIAEGYSVSREKKESFPLTVTSAQKNPTAFYLCASTTGNSGANVLTFGAGSRLTVL.